This T cell receptor beta chain is drawn from a study of blood T cell repertoires in COVID-19. Study-level information: Samples taken during acute and convalescent COVID-19 were collected in the United States, Italy and Spain. Nucleic acid was either cDNA or gDNA, and it came from T cells, B-cell-depleted T cells, or PBMCs.

With 3 bases clipped from V and 5 bases from J, the junction kept 4 bases outside the gene matches. The germline V gene has CDR1 KGHSH and CDR2 LQKENI. The CDR3 spans 13 residues. As originally analysed: Amplification of reference gene primers provided the estimated nucleated cell counts. Here immunoSEQ multiplex PCR was the method, and the copy in TCRdb shows in-frame clones only, minus some. V and J calls and clone size are as listed in that table; D and trimming were resolved from the DNA. The sample records around 190,000 clones, roughly 80% being singletons. Input material: peripheral blood. This receptor was identified in a woman aged 45 to 65 with acute or convalescent COVID-19. The chain combines TRBV18 with TRBJ2-7, with TRBD1 identical over 7 bases. The CDR3 DNA reads as TGTGCCAGCTCACCTAGTACAGGGGACGAGCAGTACTTC. This encodes CASSPSTGDEQYF.